This TCR beta chain comes out of a study of Graves' ophthalmopathy and Graves' hyperthyroidism. Germline V gene data show CDR1 as MNHNS and CDR2 as SASEGT. Trimming cost V 6 bases and J 8 bases, with 16 bases left between them. This CDR3 is built from 13 residues. Many counts were recorded for this clonotype. Active ophthalmopathy (CAS at least 3, NOSPECS at least 4), lasting under 3 months. RNA served as the template for amplifying TCR beta CDR3 regions. First-round RT-PCR relied on HTBI primers, and a second-round multiplex PCR came next. TCRdb called the multiplex PCR reads again in MiXCR, with one record for every CDR3 protein. The table includes approximately 480,000 distinct CDR3 sequences, over 13% detected once.

V is TRBV6-1 and J is TRBJ1-2, with unresolved D. The TCR was taken from a woman in her 30s with Graves' ophthalmopathy. Sequenced material: blood. This chain's CDR3 is CASRDPWGEGYTF. The CDR3 nucleotides read TGTGCCAGCAGGGACCCTTGGGGAGAAGGCTACACCTTC.